These 22 T cell receptor beta chains were all obtained from the same sample, sequenced in a study of blood T cell repertoires in COVID-19 (dated by TCRdb to the early 2020s). Library preparation employed the immunoSEQ multiplex PCR assay. As stored in TCRdb, this immuneACCESS dataset retains in-frame rearrangements with V and J assigned. A fraction of the clones does not appear; measured against another copy, unresolved V genes explain less than half of the discrepancy, and the remainder lacks a known reason. The sample records approximately 300,000 clones, 92% of which are singletons. The biggest ten clones account for approximately 17% of the sample. The specimen was PBMCs or T cells enriched from blood (not recorded which). The receptors stem from a woman aged 25 to 39 who had recovered from COVID-19.

This clone was seen only once. This rearrangement joins TRBV3-1 (or the pseudogene TRBV3-2) to TRBJ2-3; a weak D match, TRBD2 (5 bases). V lost 4 bases to trimming and J lost 5 bases, with 7 bases between them. Germline V CDR1 and CDR2: LGHDT, YNNKEL (reference sequence). The CDR3 length is 12 residues. The CDR3 DNA reads as TGTGCCAGCAGCCTTAGCGTAGATACGCAGTATTTT. Encoded protein: CASSLSVDTQYF.

The chain has TRBV6-1 and TRBJ2-7, with D hard to call. CDR1 MNHNS and CDR2 SASEGT come from the germline V gene. Deletions cut 2 bases from V and 0 bases from J, with 11 bases between. This CDR3 is built from 15 residues. In nucleotides, the CDR3 is TGTGCCAGCAGTGAACTCAGTTATACCTCCTACGAGCAGTACTTC. Amino acid sequence: CASSELSYTSYEQYF.

The chain is built from TRBV4-3 and TRBJ2-3; 8 bases are a match to TRBD2. The V gene's germline CDR1 is LGHNA and CDR2 YSLEER. The CDR3 spans 16 residues. Trimming cost V 0 bases and J 10 bases; bases outside gene matches: 12. The CDR3 sequence: CASSQDSNSGVRAQYF. The CDR3 DNA sequence: TGCGCCAGCAGCCAAGATAGTAATAGCGGGGTGAGGGCGCAGTATTTT.

The V gene is TRBV7-8, the J gene TRBJ2-3; TRBD2 aligns across 8 bases. Germline loops: CDR1 SGHVS, CDR2 FQNEAQ. J was trimmed by 2 bases and V by 4 bases; bases with no gene match: 11. This CDR3 has 17 amino acids. In nucleotides, the CDR3 is TGTGCCAGCAGCTGGCAGCGGGGGACGACGTCCACAGATACGCAGTATTTT. It yields the protein CASSWQRGTTSTDTQYF.

The genes are TRBV5-6 and TRBJ2-7; tentatively, D is TRBD1 (7 bases). Germline-derived CDR1 and CDR2 are SGHDT and YYEEEE. Deletions cut 1 base from V and 0 bases from J, with 23 bases between. There are 19 residues in the CDR3. The CDR3 sequence: CASSLLGSGRQGSSYEQYF. CDR3 bases: TGTGCCAGCAGCTTGCTTGGGTCCGGGAGACAGGGCAGCTCCTACGAGCAGTACTTC.

The chain carries TRBV9 and TRBJ1-2; D gene unclear. Looked up from germline, CDR1 is SGDLS and CDR2 is YYNGEE. The CDR3 extends over 14 amino acids. V was pared by 0 bases and J by 4 bases, with 10 bases between. The CDR3 DNA sequence: TGTGCCAGCAGCGTAGCTGAGGGCCCCTATGGCTACACCTTC. This encodes CASSVAEGPYGYTF.

V is TRBV15 and J is TRBJ2-7, with 9 bases aligning to TRBD1. Trimming removed 4 bases from V and 5 bases from J; junction bases left unmatched: 6. CDR3 size: 14 residues. CDR1 and CDR2 from the germline V gene are LNHNV and YYDKDF (reference sequence). The CDR3 coding sequence is TGTGCCACCAGCAAGGGACAGGGTATCGACGAGCAGTACTTC. It is translated as CATSKGQGIDEQYF.

The V call is TRBV4-1, the J call TRBJ1-3; no reliable D call. Germline CDR1 reads MGHRA; CDR2 reads YSYEKL. This CDR3 is 17 amino acids long. Trimming took 1 base from V and 4 from J, leaving 17 bases between them. The DNA for the CDR3 is TGCGCCAGCAGCCAAGGCGGAGGCCGCCGCAGGGGAAACACCATATATTTT. This encodes CASSQGGGRRRGNTIYF.

The rearrangement joins TRBV27 to TRBJ1-1; 7 nucleotides agree with TRBD1. Trimming took 5 bases from V and 5 from J; bases not matched to a gene: 8. CDR1 is MNHEY, CDR2 SMNVEV, per germline (reference sequence). The CDR3 spans 14 residues. The CDR3 DNA is TGTGCCAGCAGTCAAAGACAGGGAGAAACTGAAGCTTTCTTT. The encoded protein is CASSQRQGETEAFF.

This clone was detected once. The rearrangement links TRBV28 to TRBJ2-7, with D possibly TRBD1 on 6 matching bases. With 5 bases removed from V and 3 bases from J, the gap between germline ends came to 20 bases. Germline CDR1 MDHEN, CDR2 SYDVKM. This CDR3 contains 16 residues. CDR3 bases: TGTGCCAGCAGTCCAAGCCCAGACAGGTTGCTCTACGAGCAGTACTTC. It is translated as CASSPSPDRLLYEQYF.

V and J are TRBV28 and TRBJ2-7, with TRBD2 matching over 11 bases. This CDR3 comprises 15 residues. Germline V gene sequence: CDR1 MDHEN, CDR2 SYDVKM. Trimming at V came to 5 bases and at J to 2 bases, leaving 5 bases not matched to a gene. As DNA, the CDR3 is TGTGCCAGCAGTCCCGGGACTAGCGGCCCCTACGAGCAGTACTTC. Translating gives CASSPGTSGPYEQYF.

J is TRBJ1-5 and V is TRBV9, with D possibly being TRBD1 (5 bases). The CDR3 is 18 amino acids. V was cut by 0 bases and J by 0 bases, with 16 bases left in between. Germline V gene sequence: CDR1 SGDLS, CDR2 YYNGEE. CDR3 amino acids: CASSVDEMGQYSNQPQHF. CDR3 in DNA: TGTGCCAGCAGCGTAGATGAAATGGGGCAGTATAGCAATCAGCCCCAGCATTTT.

The gene calls are TRBV27 and TRBJ2-5; perhaps TRBD2 as D (6 bases). Germline V CDR1 and CDR2: MNHEY, SMNVEV (reference sequence). V lost 4 bases to trimming and J lost 2 bases, with 11 bases between them. The length of the CDR3 is 14 residues. CDR3: CASSSTGEQETQYF. The CDR3, as DNA: TGTGCCAGCAGTTCAACGGGAGAGCAAGAGACCCAGTACTTC.

The rearrangement uses TRBV9 and TRBJ2-2; 7 positions match TRBD1. The CDR3 sequence is 17 residues long. CDR1 and CDR2 from the germline V gene are SGDLS and YYNGEE. The trim removed 3 bases at V and 0 bases at J, leaving 8 bases unmatched. The CDR3 protein is CASSASTGQPNTGELFF. CDR3 coding DNA: TGTGCCAGCAGCGCTTCTACGGGACAGCCGAACACCGGGGAGCTGTTTTTT.

The chain links TRBV24-1 to TRBJ2-1; 7 bases are shared with TRBD2. The CDR3 extends over 16 amino acids. The V segment lost 3 bases and the J segment 2 bases; nucleotides outside the gene matches: 6. The germline V gene encodes CDR1 KGHDR and CDR2 SFDVKD. This chain's CDR3 is CATSDPASGPYNEQFF. CDR3 coding DNA: TGTGCCACCAGTGATCCCGCTAGCGGTCCCTACAATGAGCAGTTCTTC.

The chain recombines TRBV28 with TRBJ1-6; D may be TRBD1 (6 bases). Trimming removed 4 bases from V and 7 bases from J, with 11 bases in between. Germline lookup yields CDR1 MDHEN and CDR2 SYDVKM. This CDR3 spans 14 amino acids. DNA for the CDR3: TGTGCCAGCAGTTCCACAGGGCAAAATTCACCCCTCCACTTT. It translates to CASSSTGQNSPLHF.

This sequence joins TRBV6-1 and TRBJ1-5; a weak D match, TRBD1 (5 bases). Germline lookup yields CDR1 MNHNS and CDR2 SASEGT. Trimming cost V 2 bases and J 3 bases, with 17 bases left between them. The CDR3 consists of 17 residues. The DNA of the CDR3 is TGTGCCAGCAGTGAATGGATGGGGGGGGAATACAATCAGCCCCAGCATTTT. This codes for CASSEWMGGEYNQPQHF.

Written as DNA, the CDR3 is TGTGCCAGCAGCGTAGGGGGACAGGCACATCAGCCCCAGCATTTT. Protein: CASSVGGQAHQPQHF. The chain joins TRBV9 to TRBJ1-5; 8 nucleotides agree with TRBD1. The ends lost 0 bases at V and 5 bases at J; junction bases unmatched: 4. CDR3 size: 15 residues. Germline CDR1 is SGDLS and CDR2 is YYNGEE.

The rearrangement uses TRBV5-6 and TRBJ2-3; D perhaps matches TRBD1 (7 bases). The CDR3 totals 14 residues. Germline CDR1 SGHDT, CDR2 YYEEEE. Trimming left V 1 base short and J 5 bases short, with 11 bases between. The CDR3 region is CASSLQGGLDTQYF. DNA of the CDR3: TGTGCCAGCAGCTTGCAGGGGGGCCTAGATACGCAGTATTTT.

V and J are TRBV27 and TRBJ2-7, with 11 bases identical to TRBD2. Germline assignment: CDR1 MNHEY and CDR2 SMNVEV (reference sequence). V lost 2 bases and J lost 0; bases outside the gene matches: 0. CDR3 length equals 15 residues. This chain's CDR3 is CASSLGTSGSYEQYF. CDR3 DNA sequence: TGTGCCAGCAGTTTAGGGACTAGCGGCTCCTACGAGCAGTACTTC.

The rearrangement uses TRBV5-1 and TRBJ1-5; D gene unclear. V was shortened by 4 bases and J by 1 base, with 9 bases between the two germline ends. This CDR3 spans 14 amino acids. Germline assignment: CDR1 SGHRS and CDR2 YFSETQ. The CDR3 coding sequence is TGCGCCAGCAGCCAGGAACAAAGCAATCAGCCCCAGCATTTT. Its protein product is CASSQEQSNQPQHF.

This clone came up once. The V and J genes are TRBV7-9 and TRBJ2-7, with 7 bases matching TRBD1. Trimming removed 7 bases from V and 1 base from J; junction bases left unmatched: 10. The germline CDR1 and CDR2 sequences are SEHNR and FQNEAQ (reference sequence). The CDR3 is 15 residues long. CDR3 coding DNA: TGTGCCAGCAACCCCCGGGACAGACCATCCTACGAGCAGTACTTC. This gives the protein CASNPRDRPSYEQYF.